This is a list of T cell receptor beta chains from one sample in a study of cytomegalovirus exposure and HLA in healthy donors. Clones were sequenced by immunoSEQ multiplex PCR, and TCRdb holds only the in-frame ones, with some missing. The data contain over 60,000 clones, approximately 96% of them seen just once; the ten biggest clones take up about 4%. Sequenced sample: PBMCs. Receptor source: a man aged 18 to 35 in good health and CMV-seropositive. The CDR3 runs from the conserved cysteine through the conserved F or W. Fields, in order: J gene, D gene, V gene, clone size, CDR3 DNA, CDR3 protein. The D gene is left open where the match is weak. Clone size is given for some rows only: seen once, a few or many times, or a class if the clone is expanded.

J gene: TRBJ2-3
D gene: TRBD1
V gene: TRBV10-3
clone size: .
CDR3 DNA: TGTGCCATCAGGCCGGGACAGTACACAGATACGCAGTATTTT
CDR3 protein: CAIRPGQYTDTQYF

J gene: TRBJ1-4
D gene: .
V gene: TRBV27
clone size: .
CDR3 DNA: TGTGCCAGCAGTTTAAACAGGGCGAGTGAAAAACTGTTTTTT
CDR3 protein: CASSLNRASEKLFF

J gene: TRBJ1-3
D gene: TRBD1
V gene: TRBV28
clone size: .
CDR3 DNA: TGTGCCAGCAGTTTATGGAGGGGGCCAGGAAACACCATATATTTT
CDR3 protein: CASSLWRGPGNTIYF

J gene: TRBJ1-1
D gene: .
V gene: TRBV29-1
clone size: once
CDR3 DNA: TGCAGCTCCTACAGGGATCCGAACACTGAAGCTTTCTTT
CDR3 protein: CSSYRDPNTEAFF

J gene: TRBJ1-1
D gene: TRBD1
V gene: TRBV6-1
clone size: .
CDR3 DNA: TGTGCCAGCATTCCAGGGGGGTCGATGAACACTGAAGCTTTCTTT
CDR3 protein: CASIPGGSMNTEAFF

J gene: TRBJ1-4
D gene: .
V gene: TRBV4-3
clone size: .
CDR3 DNA: TGCGCCAGCAGCCAAGAAGGGAGCAACGGTGAAAAACTGTTTTTT
CDR3 protein: CASSQEGSNGEKLFF

J gene: TRBJ2-1
D gene: TRBD2
V gene: TRBV4-1
clone size: .
CDR3 DNA: TGCGCCAGCAGCCAGGCGGGGGGGCTCTCCTACAATGAGCAGTTCTTC
CDR3 protein: CASSQAGGLSYNEQFF

J gene: TRBJ2-1
D gene: TRBD1
V gene: TRBV11-2
clone size: .
CDR3 DNA: TGTGCCAGCAGCTCGCACCAGGGGGCAAATGAGCAGTTCTTC
CDR3 protein: CASSSHQGANEQFF

J gene: TRBJ1-1
D gene: .
V gene: TRBV15
clone size: .
CDR3 DNA: TGTGCCACCAGCAGAGATGAGGAGAATGAAGCTTTCTTT
CDR3 protein: CATSRDEENEAFF

J gene: TRBJ2-1
D gene: .
V gene: TRBV27
clone size: .
CDR3 DNA: TGTGCCAGCAGTTTAGCAGGGCAGCCAAGTGAGCAGTTCTTC
CDR3 protein: CASSLAGQPSEQFF

J gene: TRBJ2-1
D gene: TRBD1
V gene: TRBV7-8
clone size: .
CDR3 DNA: TGTGCCAGCAGCTCCCGGGACAGGGGCTCCAATGAGCAGTTCTTC
CDR3 protein: CASSSRDRGSNEQFF

J gene: TRBJ2-1
D gene: .
V gene: TRBV4-1
clone size: .
CDR3 DNA: TGCGCCAGCAGCCTACAAGACGGGAGTTACAATGAGCAGTTCTTC
CDR3 protein: CASSLQDGSYNEQFF

J gene: TRBJ1-2
D gene: .
V gene: TRBV4-2
clone size: .
CDR3 DNA: TGTGCCAGCAGCGACCCTTCGGGGGACTATGGCTACACCTTC
CDR3 protein: CASSDPSGDYGYTF

J gene: TRBJ2-2
D gene: .
V gene: TRBV7-2
clone size: .
CDR3 DNA: TGTGCCAGCAGCTTAGGTCAGGGAACCGGGGAGCTGTTTTTT
CDR3 protein: CASSLGQGTGELFF

J gene: TRBJ1-6
D gene: .
V gene: TRBV28
clone size: .
CDR3 DNA: TGTGCCAGCAGCCAGGGGAGTTCACCCCTCCACTTT
CDR3 protein: CASSQGSSPLHF

J gene: TRBJ1-2
D gene: .
V gene: TRBV2
clone size: .
CDR3 DNA: TGTGCCAGCAGTGATCAGGTTTCTTCTGGCTACACCTTC
CDR3 protein: CASSDQVSSGYTF

J gene: TRBJ2-2
D gene: .
V gene: TRBV6-1
clone size: .
CDR3 DNA: TGTGCCAGCAGCCCCATTCCCGGGGAGCTGTTTTTT
CDR3 protein: CASSPIPGELFF

J gene: TRBJ1-2
D gene: .
V gene: TRBV9
clone size: once
CDR3 DNA: TGTGCCAGCAGCGGGCTGAACTATGGCTACACCTTC
CDR3 protein: CASSGLNYGYTF

J gene: TRBJ1-1
D gene: TRBD1
V gene: TRBV4-1
clone size: .
CDR3 DNA: TGCGCCAGCAGCCACCTCGGACAGGGAATGAACACTGAAGCTTTCTTT
CDR3 protein: CASSHLGQGMNTEAFF

J gene: TRBJ1-5
D gene: .
V gene: TRBV28
clone size: .
CDR3 DNA: TGTGCCAGCAGCCCCCACGGTCAGCCCCAGCATTTT
CDR3 protein: CASSPHGQPQHF

J gene: TRBJ2-1
D gene: TRBD2
V gene: TRBV9
clone size: .
CDR3 DNA: TGTGCCAGCAGCCTCGGGACTAGCCATGAGCAGTTCTTC
CDR3 protein: CASSLGTSHEQFF

J gene: TRBJ2-7
D gene: TRBD1
V gene: TRBV7-8
clone size: .
CDR3 DNA: TGTGCCAGCAGCTTAGGGGACAGGGCCCAAGGCGAGCAGTACTTC
CDR3 protein: CASSLGDRAQGEQYF

J gene: TRBJ2-3
D gene: TRBD2
V gene: TRBV19
clone size: .
CDR3 DNA: TGTGCCAGTAGTATTGGGCTAGCGGGCACAGATACGCAGTATTTT
CDR3 protein: CASSIGLAGTDTQYF

J gene: TRBJ1-1
D gene: .
V gene: TRBV7-9
clone size: .
CDR3 DNA: TGTGCCAGCAGTAGCGGACGGGGGGCTTTCTTT
CDR3 protein: CASSSGRGAFF

J gene: TRBJ1-2
D gene: TRBD1
V gene: TRBV7-9
clone size: .
CDR3 DNA: TGTGCCAGCAGCTTAGGGGGACAGGCGCTACTCTATGGCTACACCTTC
CDR3 protein: CASSLGGQALLYGYTF

J gene: TRBJ1-5
D gene: TRBD1
V gene: TRBV7-8
clone size: once
CDR3 DNA: TGTGCCAGCAGCTTAGCGACAGGGGAAAGCAATCAGCCCCAGCATTTT
CDR3 protein: CASSLATGESNQPQHF

J gene: TRBJ2-3
D gene: .
V gene: TRBV7-2
clone size: .
CDR3 DNA: TGTGCCAGCAGCCTACAACAGGGGGGGACAGATACGCAGTATTTT
CDR3 protein: CASSLQQGGTDTQYF

J gene: TRBJ2-1
D gene: TRBD2
V gene: TRBV27
clone size: .
CDR3 DNA: TGTGCCAGCAGTGTCAGTAGCGGGGGGGCAGGAAATGAGCAGTTCTTC
CDR3 protein: CASSVSSGGAGNEQFF

J gene: TRBJ2-2
D gene: .
V gene: TRBV19
clone size: .
CDR3 DNA: TGTGCCAGTAAAGCCCTACAGGGATACACCGGGGAGCTGTTTTTT
CDR3 protein: CASKALQGYTGELFF

J gene: TRBJ1-1
D gene: .
V gene: TRBV7-3
clone size: .
CDR3 DNA: TGTGCCAGCAGCCCTGCCGACATATTTCCCCCAGGGGACACTGAAGCTTTCTTT
CDR3 protein: CASSPADIFPPGDTEAFF

J gene: TRBJ2-7
D gene: TRBD1
V gene: TRBV6-5
clone size: .
CDR3 DNA: TGTGCCAGCAGCGATTCCGGGACAGGGAGTTACGAGCAGTACTTC
CDR3 protein: CASSDSGTGSYEQYF

J gene: TRBJ2-7
D gene: TRBD1
V gene: TRBV2
clone size: .
CDR3 DNA: TGTGCCAGCAGTGTCGGGACAGCCTACGAGCAGTACTTC
CDR3 protein: CASSVGTAYEQYF

J gene: TRBJ2-7
D gene: .
V gene: TRBV7-9
clone size: once
CDR3 DNA: TGTGCCAGCAGCTTAGCGAGGGGGGGACCGAGACTCGAGCAGTACTTC
CDR3 protein: CASSLARGGPRLEQYF

J gene: TRBJ2-7
D gene: .
V gene: TRBV28
clone size: once
CDR3 DNA: TGTGCCAGCAGTCAGCCCGCTGCAGGGTACGAGCAGTACTTC
CDR3 protein: CASSQPAAGYEQYF

J gene: TRBJ1-3
D gene: .
V gene: TRBV5-6
clone size: .
CDR3 DNA: TGTGCCAGCAGCAGGATTGGGACACCACTGGGTAAGGCTGGAAACACCATATATTTT
CDR3 protein: CASSRIGTPLGKAGNTIYF

J gene: TRBJ2-1
D gene: TRBD1
V gene: TRBV30
clone size: .
CDR3 DNA: TGTGCCTGGACTAGGGGACAGATGTACAATGAGCAGTTCTTC
CDR3 protein: CAWTRGQMYNEQFF

J gene: TRBJ1-1
D gene: .
V gene: TRBV7-2
clone size: once
CDR3 DNA: TGTGCCAGCAGCTTAGGGGGCTTGTACACTGAAGCTTTCTTT
CDR3 protein: CASSLGGLYTEAFF

J gene: TRBJ2-7
D gene: TRBD1
V gene: TRBV7-8
clone size: .
CDR3 DNA: TGTGCCAGCAGCACCCGGACAGGGGACTACGAGCAGTACTTC
CDR3 protein: CASSTRTGDYEQYF

J gene: TRBJ2-4
D gene: .
V gene: TRBV28
clone size: .
CDR3 DNA: TGTGCCAGCAGTCCCGGGACTGTGTCAGCCAAAAACATTCAGTACTTC
CDR3 protein: CASSPGTVSAKNIQYF

J gene: TRBJ2-5
D gene: TRBD2
V gene: TRBV7-9
clone size: .
CDR3 DNA: TGTGCCAGCAGCTACCTAGCGGGGGTCCAAGAGACCCAGTACTTC
CDR3 protein: CASSYLAGVQETQYF

J gene: TRBJ1-4
D gene: .
V gene: TRBV19
clone size: .
CDR3 DNA: TGTGCCAGTAGCCCGGACTCCTCTGGGTGGGAAAAACTGTTTTTT
CDR3 protein: CASSPDSSGWEKLFF

J gene: TRBJ2-2
D gene: TRBD1
V gene: TRBV5-8
clone size: .
CDR3 DNA: TGTGCCAGCAGGATGCAGGGGGCCGTCACCGGGGAGCTGTTTTTT
CDR3 protein: CASRMQGAVTGELFF

J gene: TRBJ2-3
D gene: TRBD2
V gene: TRBV4-1
clone size: .
CDR3 DNA: TGCGCCAGCAGCCCCCGCCCCCTAGCGGGGGCCAGCCTCACGGATACGCAGTATTTT
CDR3 protein: CASSPRPLAGASLTDTQYF

J gene: TRBJ2-2
D gene: TRBD1
V gene: TRBV18
clone size: .
CDR3 DNA: TGTGCCAGCTCACCACAAGGGACAGCAACGAACACCGGGGAGCTGTTTTTT
CDR3 protein: CASSPQGTATNTGELFF

J gene: TRBJ1-2
D gene: .
V gene: TRBV6-1
clone size: .
CDR3 DNA: TGTGCCAGCAGTGAATTAGGAGACAGCGTTAACTATGGCTACACCTTC
CDR3 protein: CASSELGDSVNYGYTF

J gene: TRBJ2-1
D gene: TRBD2
V gene: TRBV6-5
clone size: .
CDR3 DNA: TGTGCCAGCAGTACTCTTACTAGCGGGAGCTATGAGCAGTTCTTC
CDR3 protein: CASSTLTSGSYEQFF

J gene: TRBJ1-1
D gene: .
V gene: TRBV5-6
clone size: .
CDR3 DNA: TGTGCCAGCAGCTTGACGCAGGTTCTTATGAACACTGAAGCTTTCTTT
CDR3 protein: CASSLTQVLMNTEAFF

J gene: TRBJ2-7
D gene: TRBD1
V gene: TRBV7-6
clone size: .
CDR3 DNA: TGTGCCAGCAGCCCCGCTCCGGGACAGGGGGACGAGCAGTACTTC
CDR3 protein: CASSPAPGQGDEQYF

J gene: TRBJ2-2
D gene: .
V gene: TRBV28
clone size: .
CDR3 DNA: TGTGCCAGCAGTTTTGGAGGAGCGAACACCGGGGAGCTGTTTTTT
CDR3 protein: CASSFGGANTGELFF

J gene: TRBJ2-5
D gene: .
V gene: TRBV11-3
clone size: .
CDR3 DNA: TGTGCCAGCAGCCCCGGTGGGGGGCAAGAGACCCAGTACTTC
CDR3 protein: CASSPGGGQETQYF

J gene: TRBJ2-5
D gene: TRBD1
V gene: TRBV27
clone size: .
CDR3 DNA: TGTGCCAGCAGTCTGGGGACAGGGGGAACGGAGACCCAGTACTTC
CDR3 protein: CASSLGTGGTETQYF

J gene: TRBJ2-7
D gene: TRBD1
V gene: TRBV9
clone size: .
CDR3 DNA: TGTGCCAGCAGCCCCCTGACAGGGGGAAGCGAGCAGTACTTC
CDR3 protein: CASSPLTGGSEQYF